The clone carrying this T cell receptor beta chain has more than one count but fewer than ten. Sequencing was performed with immunoSEQ multiplex PCR; in TCRdb, only in-frame clones are kept and a portion is missing. The sample consists of around 69,000 clones, 70% to 90% of them appearing once. The CDR3 sequence is 16 residues long. CDR1 is SGHRS, CDR2 YFSETQ, per germline. V lost 0 bases and J lost 1; bases outside the gene matches: 5. This entry belongs to a study of technical replicates of blood from a handful of donors. This receptor was obtained from a human donor in good health. Some clones in this sample may be carry-over from other donors' samples. The sequenced sample was PBMCs. The chain is built from TRBV5-1 and TRBJ2-5; 8 bases agree with TRBD2. As DNA, the CDR3 is TGCGCCAGCAGCTTGGCCGGAGGACTAGCCCAAGAGACCCAGTACTTC. Its protein product is CASSLAGGLAQETQYF.